A single sample gave rise to the 11 T cell receptor beta chains below, sequenced in a study of beta chain features in type 1 diabetes. Expressed TCRB transcripts got sequenced, as all isolated RNA was reverse transcribed. Some clones are missing from TCRdb's copy, which holds only in-frame ones; the method was immunoSEQ multiplex PCR. The profile shows 620,000 or so clones, roughly a sixth of them singletons. The specimen was naive CD4+ T cells from blood. These receptors were obtained from a man younger than 30 in good health.

This chain uses TRBV19 with TRBJ1-1; the match to TRBD1 covers 9 bases. The germline gives CDR1 LNHDA, CDR2 SQIVND (reference sequence). The CDR3 extends over 15 amino acids. Unmatched junction bases numbered 8, after V lost 4 bases and J lost 5 bases. CDR3 bases: TGTGCCAGTAGTAGCAAACAGGGGGCGACGACTGAAGCTTTCTTT. Translated, it gives CASSSKQGATTEAFF.

The table lists this clone with a few counts. Other DNA sequences in this specimen translate into the identical CDR3. This chain joins TRBV5-4 and TRBJ2-7; 10 bases agree with TRBD2. The germline gives CDR1 SGHNT, CDR2 YYREEE (reference sequence). There are 15 residues in the CDR3. The V and J ends lost 0 bases and 2 bases, in that order; junction bases with no gene match: 2. CDR3 nucleotide sequence: TGTGCCAGCAGCTTGGCCGGACTAGCGGCCTACGAGCAGTACTTC. Protein: CASSLAGLAAYEQYF.

This clone was counted only a few times. The chain links TRBV29-1 to TRBJ2-7, with D perhaps TRBD1 (6 bases). Germline V gene lookup returns CDR1 SQVTM and CDR2 ANQGSEA. Trimming removed 4 bases at V and 0 bases at J, with 16 bases between. CDR3 length: 15 amino acids. In DNA form, the CDR3 reads TGCAGCGTTGGGGTCTACAGGGCCCTCTCCTACGAGCAGTACTTC. This codes for CSVGVYRALSYEQYF.

The rearrangement joins TRBV21-1 to TRBJ2-2; TRBD2 is the table's D call, not checked against the DNA. TRBV21-1 is assigned pseudogene status. The CDR3 sequence is 16 residues long. CDR3: CASSIPPEAETGELFF. CDR3 DNA: TGTGCCAGCAGCATCCCCCCGGAGGCAGAGACCGGGGAGCTGTTTTTT.

This clone was seen a handful of times. The chain uses TRBV19 and TRBJ2-3, with no clear D. Per germline, CDR1 LNHDA and CDR2 SQIVND (reference sequence). This CDR3 contains 14 residues. The V and J ends lost 7 bases and 2 bases respectively, with 13 bases between them. CDR3 loop: CASKVGSFTDTQYF. The CDR3 DNA reads as TGTGCCAGTAAGGTTGGCAGTTTCACAGATACGCAGTATTTT.

This clone was seen a handful of times. This rearrangement joins TRBV6-5 to TRBJ2-7, with 7 bases that match TRBD1. V was pared by 0 bases and J by 2 bases, with 7 bases of the junction left unmatched. From germline, CDR1 is MNHEY and CDR2 SVGAGI. The CDR3 runs to 16 residues. CDR3 sequence (DNA): TGTGCCAGCAGTTACTCCATAGGGGGCGCCGCCTACGAGCAGTACTTC. Its translation is CASSYSIGGAAYEQYF.

V gene TRBV7-3 combines with J gene TRBJ2-7; D might be TRBD1 (6 bases). Per the germline V gene, CDR1 is SGHTA and CDR2 is FQGTGA. Trimming took off 1 base at V and 9 bases at J, with 13 bases between the two ends. This CDR3 is built from 13 residues. This CDR3 reads CASSLSTGSGQYF. CDR3 sequence (DNA): TGTGCCAGCAGCTTAAGTACAGGGAGCGGGCAGTACTTC.

This chain joins TRBV11-1 and TRBJ1-2; D gene unclear. The V gene's germline CDR1 is SGHAT and CDR2 FQDESV (reference sequence). Trimming shortened V by 3 bases and J by 6 bases, and 11 bases separated the two germline ends. The CDR3 is made up of 13 amino acids. CDR3 DNA: TGTGCCAGCAGCTTTGCGGGGTTTAATGGCTACACCTTC. Encoded protein: CASSFAGFNGYTF.

This clone showed up just a few times. The chain couples TRBV18 to TRBJ2-7, with no clear D. Trimming cost V 0 bases and J 2 bases, with 8 bases left between them. The CDR3 runs 14 residues. The germline CDR1 and CDR2 sequences are KGHSH and LQKENI. In DNA form, the CDR3 reads TGTGCCAGCTCACCACCGTATGGTACCTACGAGCAGTACTTC. Translation: CASSPPYGTYEQYF.

As to this clone: A much larger clone sits a single nucleotide away, making a read error possible. This chain joins TRBV5-4 and TRBJ2-5; D remains ambiguous. V lost 2 bases, J lost 5 bases, and 4 bases lay in between. The CDR3 runs 11 residues. Germline V gives CDR1 SGHNT, CDR2 YYREEE (reference sequence). CDR3 DNA: TGTGCCAGCAGCTTCGGGGAGACCCAGTACTTC. Amino acids: CASSFGETQYF. Using reference TRBV5-4 and TRBJ2-5 for the parts outside the CDR3, the full variable domain is ETGVTQSPTHLIKTRGQQVTLRCSSQSGHNTVSWYQQALGQGPQFIFQYYREEENGRGNFPPRFSGLQFPNYSSELNVNALELDDSALYLCASSFGETQYFGPGTRLLVL.

This clone was observed a handful of times. This chain uses TRBV7-9 with TRBJ1-1; D gene uncertain. This CDR3 has 13 residues. CDR1 and CDR2 from the germline V gene are SEHNR and FQNEAQ (reference sequence). The V and J ends lost 4 bases and 1 base respectively, with 7 bases between them. The CDR3 DNA reads as TGTGCCAGCAGCTCTCAATCGAACACTGAAGCTTTCTTT. This codes for CASSSQSNTEAFF.